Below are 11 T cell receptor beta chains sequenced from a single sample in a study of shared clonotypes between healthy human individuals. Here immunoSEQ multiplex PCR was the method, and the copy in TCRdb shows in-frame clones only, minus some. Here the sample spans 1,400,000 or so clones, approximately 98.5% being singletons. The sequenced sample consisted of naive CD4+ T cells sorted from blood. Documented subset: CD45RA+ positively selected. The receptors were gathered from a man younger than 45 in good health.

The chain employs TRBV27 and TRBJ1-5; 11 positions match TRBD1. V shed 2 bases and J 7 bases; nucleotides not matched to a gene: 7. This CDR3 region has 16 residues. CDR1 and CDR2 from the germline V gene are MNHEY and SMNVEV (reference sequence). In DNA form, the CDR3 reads TGTGCCAGCAGTTTAACTGGACAGGGGGCCCGGCAGCCCCAGCATTTT. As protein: CASSLTGQGARQPQHF.

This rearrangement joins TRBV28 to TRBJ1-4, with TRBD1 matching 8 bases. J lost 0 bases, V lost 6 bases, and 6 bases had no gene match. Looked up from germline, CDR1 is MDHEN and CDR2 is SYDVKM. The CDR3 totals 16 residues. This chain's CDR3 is CASSFGQGATNEKLFF. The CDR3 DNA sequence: TGTGCCAGCAGCTTCGGACAGGGAGCAACTAATGAAAAACTGTTTTTT.

CDR3: CASSFTGVGNQPQHF. In nucleotides, the CDR3 is TGCGCCAGCAGCTTCACAGGGGTTGGAAATCAGCCCCAGCATTTT. The rearrangement joins TRBV5-1 to TRBJ1-5; TRBD1 matches at 7 bases. V shed 2 bases and J 4 bases; nucleotides not matched to a gene: 6. The CDR3 is 15 residues long. Germline-derived CDR1 and CDR2 are SGHRS and YFSETQ.

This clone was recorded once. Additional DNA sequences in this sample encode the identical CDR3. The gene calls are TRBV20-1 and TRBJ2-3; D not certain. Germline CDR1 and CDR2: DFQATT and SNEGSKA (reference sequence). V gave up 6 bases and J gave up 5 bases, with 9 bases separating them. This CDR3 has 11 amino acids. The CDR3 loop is CSASGVDTQYF. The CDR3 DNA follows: TGCAGTGCGTCAGGAGTAGATACGCAGTATTTT.

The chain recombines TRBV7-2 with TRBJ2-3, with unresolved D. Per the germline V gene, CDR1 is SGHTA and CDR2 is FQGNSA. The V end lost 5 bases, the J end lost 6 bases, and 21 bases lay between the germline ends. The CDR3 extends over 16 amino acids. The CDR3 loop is CASSLRAASRWDTQYF. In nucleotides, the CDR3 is TGTGCCAGCAGCCTAAGGGCCGCTTCCCGATGGGATACGCAGTATTTT.

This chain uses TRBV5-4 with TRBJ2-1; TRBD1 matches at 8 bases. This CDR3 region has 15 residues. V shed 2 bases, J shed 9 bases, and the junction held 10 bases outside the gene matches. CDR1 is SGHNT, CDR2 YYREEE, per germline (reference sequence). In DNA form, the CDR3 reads TGTGCCAGCAGCTTCGAAGGGCAGGGGGCTGGTGAGCAGTTCTTC. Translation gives CASSFEGQGAGEQFF. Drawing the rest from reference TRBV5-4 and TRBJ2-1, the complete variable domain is ETGVTQSPTHLIKTRGQQVTLRCSSQSGHNTVSWYQQALGQGPQFIFQYYREEENGRGNFPPRFSGLQFPNYSSELNVNALELDDSALYLCASSFEGQGAGEQFFGPGTRLTVL.

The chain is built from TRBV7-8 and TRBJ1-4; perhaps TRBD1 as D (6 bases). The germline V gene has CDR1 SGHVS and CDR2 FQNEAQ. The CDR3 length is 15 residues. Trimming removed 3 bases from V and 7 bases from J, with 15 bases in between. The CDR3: CASSFTTGEGEKLFF. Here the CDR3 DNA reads TGTGCCAGCAGCTTCACGACAGGTGAAGGTGAAAAACTGTTTTTT.

The CDR3 is CASSRLAGGDTQYF. The CDR3 DNA reads TGCGCCAGCAGCCGACTAGCGGGAGGAGATACGCAGTATTTT. The chain joins TRBV5-1 to TRBJ2-3; TRBD2 matches 13 bases. This CDR3 is 14 amino acids long. V lost 4 bases to trimming and J lost 5 bases; unmatched junction nucleotides: 1. The germline gives CDR1 SGHRS, CDR2 YFSETQ.

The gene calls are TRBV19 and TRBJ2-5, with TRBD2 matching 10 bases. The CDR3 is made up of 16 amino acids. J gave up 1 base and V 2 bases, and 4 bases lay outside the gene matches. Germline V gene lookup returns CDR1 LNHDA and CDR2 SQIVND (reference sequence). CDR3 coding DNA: TGTGCCAGTAGTATACCGGGACTAGCGTTCCAAGAGACCCAGTACTTC. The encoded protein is CASSIPGLAFQETQYF.

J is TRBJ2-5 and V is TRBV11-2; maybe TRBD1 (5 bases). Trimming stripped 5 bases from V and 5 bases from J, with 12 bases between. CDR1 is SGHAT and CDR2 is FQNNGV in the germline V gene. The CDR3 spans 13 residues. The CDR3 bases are TGTGCCAGCAGCGTCACAGGTTGGGAGACCCAGTACTTC. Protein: CASSVTGWETQYF. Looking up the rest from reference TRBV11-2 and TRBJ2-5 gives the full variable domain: EAGVAQSPRYKIIEKRQSVAFWCNPISGHATLYWYQQILGQGPKLLIQFQNNGVVDDSQLPKDRFSAERLKGVDSTLKIQPAKLEDSAVYLCASSVTGWETQYFGPGTRLLVL.

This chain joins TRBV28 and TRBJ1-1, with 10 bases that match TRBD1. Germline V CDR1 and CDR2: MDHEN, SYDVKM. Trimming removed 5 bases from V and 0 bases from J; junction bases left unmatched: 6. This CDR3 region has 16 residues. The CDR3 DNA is TGTGCCAGCAGTAAGAGGGACAGGGGTATGAACACTGAAGCTTTCTTT. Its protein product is CASSKRDRGMNTEAFF.